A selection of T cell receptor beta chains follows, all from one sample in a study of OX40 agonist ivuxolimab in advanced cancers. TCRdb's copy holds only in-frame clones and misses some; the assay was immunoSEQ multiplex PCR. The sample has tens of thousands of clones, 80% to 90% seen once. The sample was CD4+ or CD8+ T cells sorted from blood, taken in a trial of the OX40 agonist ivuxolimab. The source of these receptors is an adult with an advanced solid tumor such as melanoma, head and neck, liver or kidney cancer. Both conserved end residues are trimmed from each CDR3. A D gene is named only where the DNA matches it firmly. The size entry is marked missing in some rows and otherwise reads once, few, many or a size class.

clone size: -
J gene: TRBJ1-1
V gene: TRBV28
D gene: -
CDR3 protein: ASSLGWGGKNTEAF

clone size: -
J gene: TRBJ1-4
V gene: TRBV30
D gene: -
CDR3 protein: AWRRATNEKLF

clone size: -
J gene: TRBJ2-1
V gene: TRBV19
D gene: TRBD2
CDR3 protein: ASRTSGGQYNEQF

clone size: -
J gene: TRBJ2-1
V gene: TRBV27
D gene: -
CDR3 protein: ASSFGAAGEQF

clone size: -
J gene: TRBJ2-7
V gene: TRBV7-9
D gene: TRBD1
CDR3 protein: ASSSRDRGLQPEQY

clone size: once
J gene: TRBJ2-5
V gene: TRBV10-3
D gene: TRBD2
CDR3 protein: AISDWTSGGVWETQY

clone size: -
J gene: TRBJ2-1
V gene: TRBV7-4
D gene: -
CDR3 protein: ASSLAWQGRF

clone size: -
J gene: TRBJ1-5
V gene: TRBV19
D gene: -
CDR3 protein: ASYPSGDNQPQH

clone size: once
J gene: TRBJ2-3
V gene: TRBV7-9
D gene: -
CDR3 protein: ASSLRLTDTQY

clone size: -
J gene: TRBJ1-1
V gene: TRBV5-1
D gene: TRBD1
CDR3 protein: ASSPILGQGLTGTEAF

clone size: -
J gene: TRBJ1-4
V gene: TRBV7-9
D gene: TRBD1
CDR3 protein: ASSSKTGTNEKLF

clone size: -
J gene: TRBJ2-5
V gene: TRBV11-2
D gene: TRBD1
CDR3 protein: ASSFVPTGVQETQY

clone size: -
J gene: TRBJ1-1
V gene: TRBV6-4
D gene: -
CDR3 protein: ASKVTENTEAF

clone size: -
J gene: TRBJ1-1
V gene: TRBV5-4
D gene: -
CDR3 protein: ASSLGSRTEAF

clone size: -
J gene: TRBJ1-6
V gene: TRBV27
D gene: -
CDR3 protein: ASSPYLTGSLYNSPLH

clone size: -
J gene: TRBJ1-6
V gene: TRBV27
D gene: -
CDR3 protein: ASRTLGGLVSPLH

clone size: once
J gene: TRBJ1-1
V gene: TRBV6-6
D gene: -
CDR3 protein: ATREVLVNTEAF

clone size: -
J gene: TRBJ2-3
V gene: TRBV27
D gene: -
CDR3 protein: ASRPGHRTDTQY

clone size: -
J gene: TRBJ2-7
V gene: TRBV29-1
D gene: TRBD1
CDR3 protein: SVERDSPYEQY

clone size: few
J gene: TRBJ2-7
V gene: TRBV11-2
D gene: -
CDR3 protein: ASSWDSSSYEQY

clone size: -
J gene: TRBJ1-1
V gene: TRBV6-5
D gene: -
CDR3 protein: ASSYSRGGNTEAF

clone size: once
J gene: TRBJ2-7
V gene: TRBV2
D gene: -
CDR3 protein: ASGVGGYEQY

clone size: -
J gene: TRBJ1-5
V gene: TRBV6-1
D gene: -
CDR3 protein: ASSAGAYSNQPQH

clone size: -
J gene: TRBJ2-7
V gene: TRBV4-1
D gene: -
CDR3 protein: ASSRQGGTYEQY

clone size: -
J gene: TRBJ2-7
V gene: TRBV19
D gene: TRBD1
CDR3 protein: ASSIGDRVFNEQY

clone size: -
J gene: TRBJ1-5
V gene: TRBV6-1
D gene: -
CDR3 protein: ASRNGFGWPQH

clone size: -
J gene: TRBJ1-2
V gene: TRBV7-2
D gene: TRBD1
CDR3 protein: ASSLDHRGYDYGYT

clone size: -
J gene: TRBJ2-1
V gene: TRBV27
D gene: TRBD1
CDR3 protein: ASSFGQGYNEQF

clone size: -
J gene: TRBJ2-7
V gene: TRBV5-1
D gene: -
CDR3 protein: ASSGDNTYEQY

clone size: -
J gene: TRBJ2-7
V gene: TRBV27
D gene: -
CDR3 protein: ASSLDHSSYEQY

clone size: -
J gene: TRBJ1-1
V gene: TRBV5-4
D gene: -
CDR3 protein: ASSLITTEAF

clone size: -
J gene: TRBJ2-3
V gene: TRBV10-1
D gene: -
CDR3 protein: ASSRVPGIVSRDTQY

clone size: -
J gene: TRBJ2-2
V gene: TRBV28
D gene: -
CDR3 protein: ASSTHRADNTGELF

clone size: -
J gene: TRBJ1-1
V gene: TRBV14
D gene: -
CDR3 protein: ASSQDLRAEAF

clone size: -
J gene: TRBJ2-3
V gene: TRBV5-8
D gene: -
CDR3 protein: ASSSFPSTDTQY

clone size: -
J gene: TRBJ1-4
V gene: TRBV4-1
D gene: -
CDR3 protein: ASTRAFENEKLF

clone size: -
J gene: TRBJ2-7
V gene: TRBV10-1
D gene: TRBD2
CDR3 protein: ASSDPGLAGDEQY